This T cell receptor (beta chain) was documented in a study of blood T cell repertoires in COVID-19 (TCRdb year 2020). With respect to the entire study: The collaborator samples originated in the United States, Italy and Spain and spanned the acute and convalescent phases of COVID-19. The material from the prospective study consisted of cDNA or gDNA derived from T cells, B-cell-depleted T cells, or PBMCs. The dataset comprised deeply sampled blood TCRbeta repertoires from subjects exposed to, actively infected with, or recovered from COVID-19. The repertoires were released in a freely available public database meant as a resource for research on the immune response to SARS-CoV-2. Samples were obtained from the ongoing ImmuneRACE study (first 160 participants) and from over a thousand subjects provided by 6 global collaborators. Sample metadata almost always included a de-identified subject ID, COVID-19 status, age in years and sex. Where HLA class I and class II types were available, the types were taken from metadata supplied by the sample provider, not from assay-based typing.

Collaborating institutions collected whole blood in K2EDTA tubes following their own protocols. For TCRbeta analysis, collaborators shipped samples in one of three forms: frozen whole blood, isolated PBMCs, or DNA extracted from either of those sample types. TCRbeta CDR3 regions were amplified from genomic DNA by means of the immunoSEQ Assay, a bias-controlled multiplex PCR. The source study handled its data this way. Within the assay, amplification of reference gene primers was used to estimate how many nucleated cells each sample contained. To quantify the absolute abundance of each unique TCRbeta CDR3 rearrangement, sequence reads were collapsed and filtered. For each sample, productive Simpson clonality was calculated as the square root of Simpson's diversity index across productive rearrangements. Imported from immuneACCESS, the table was reduced by TCRdb to in-frame sequences with V and J called. These copies leave out some clones; in studies compared against another copy, an unresolved V gene accounts for under half, and the cause of the remainder is not known. D and trimming were read from the DNA, whereas the V and J calls and clone size are those reported in that table. This sample has 90,000 to 120,000 clones in its table, and approximately 81% of those were observed once. Together, the top ten hold less than 5% of the sample.

Worth noting for this clone: This clone's antigen is unknown. No much larger clone exists at a distance of one base, and base qualities are not known.

Results and caveats for the whole study, not just this receptor: The amount of clinical and demographic metadata varied by source and participant and was provided uncurated.

Spanning cysteine to phenylalanine, the CDR3 consists of 15 amino acids. Only the CDR3 portion is preserved as DNA: 45 bases, with reading frame beginning at the first base. Sequences SNHLY (CDR1) and FYNNEI (CDR2) are obtained from the germline V gene. Relative to germline, V is missing 5 bases and J is missing 5 bases, with 3 bases of the junction outside any gene match. Specimen: peripheral blood. The chain was built from TRBV2 and TRBJ2-1, and TRBD2 matches 13 of the central bases. The receptor was derived from a human donor in a cohort sampled during active COVID-19. The DNA sequence is as follows: TGTGCCAGCAGTCGGACTAGCGGGGGCGACAATGAGCAGTTCTTC. It translates as CASSRTSGGDNEQFF.